This is a list of T cell receptor beta chains from one sample in a study of tumor-infiltrating lymphocytes in localized non-small cell lung cancer. Libraries were prepared by immunoSEQ multiplex PCR; TCRdb keeps only in-frame clonotypes and omits some of them. The sample lists some 22,000 clones; 60% to 80% were seen once. Specimen: lung tumor tissue. These receptors were taken from a human donor with non-small cell lung cancer. Each CDR3 is given with its conserved first and last residue. The order of the fields is J gene, CDR3 length, D gene, clone size, V gene, CDR3 DNA, CDR3 protein. A D gene is named only where the DNA matches it firmly. The listing skips clone size in some rows; elsewhere it reads once, few, many or a size class.

>TRBJ1-2|14|.|.|TRBV7-3
TGTGCCAGCAGCTTAGGGGGGCAGTCCTATGGCTACACCTTC
CASSLGGQSYGYTF
>TRBJ2-3|14|TRBD2|.|TRBV6-5
TGTGCCAGCAGTCCGGGGACTAGCCGAGATACGCAGTATTTT
CASSPGTSRDTQYF
>TRBJ2-3|16|TRBD2|few|TRBV7-2
TGTGCCAGCAGAGACGGGACTAGCATTAGCACAGATACGCAGTATTTT
CASRDGTSISTDTQYF
>TRBJ2-2|15|TRBD2|.|TRBV5-1
TGCGCCAGCAGAGCGCTAGCGGGAGAAGCCGGGGAGCTGTTTTTT
CASRALAGEAGELFF
>TRBJ1-4|14|.|.|TRBV7-6
TGTGCCAGCAGCTTAACCGGGACAAGAGAAAAACTGTTTTTT
CASSLTGTREKLFF
>TRBJ2-1|12|TRBD1|.|TRBV5-5
TGTGCCAGCAGCCCGACAGGGACTGAGCAGTTCTTC
CASSPTGTEQFF
>TRBJ2-2|13|.|.|TRBV18
TGTGCCAGCTCACCCCGGGGAGTTGGGGAGCTGTTTTTT
CASSPRGVGELFF
>TRBJ2-5|13|.|.|TRBV29-1
TGCAGCGCCCACAGGTCCCCCCAAGAGACCCAGTACTTC
CSAHRSPQETQYF
>TRBJ2-1|16|.|.|TRBV11-3
TGTGCCAGCAGCTTAGGGGGCCCCGTGGGCTCAGGCGAGCAGTTCTTC
CASSLGGPVGSGEQFF
>TRBJ1-1|15|.|.|TRBV28
TGTGCCAGCAGTTTAAGCGGGGGCACGGTTCGAGAAGCTTTCTTT
CASSLSGGTVREAFF
>TRBJ2-5|16|TRBD2|once|TRBV11-2
TGTGCCAGCAGCTCCGGGACTAGCGGGAGGAGGGAGACCCAGTACTTC
CASSSGTSGRRETQYF
>TRBJ2-7|15|TRBD2|.|TRBV11-2
TGTGCCAGCAGCCCCAGCGGGAGGAGCTCCTACGAGCAGTACTTC
CASSPSGRSSYEQYF
>TRBJ1-4|16|TRBD1|medium-sized|TRBV27
TGTGCCAGCAGGAGATATTGGACAGGGGATAATGAAAAACTGTTTTTT
CASRRYWTGDNEKLFF
>TRBJ2-5|16|TRBD2|.|TRBV7-2
TGTGCCAGCAGCTCGTTAGCGGGAGGCCGCCAAGAGACCCAGTACTTC
CASSSLAGGRQETQYF
>TRBJ2-1|16|TRBD2|.|TRBV10-3
TGTGCCATCAGTGAGTCTCACCCGGGAGGCTTTAATGAGCAGTTCTTC
CAISESHPGGFNEQFF
>TRBJ2-7|14|.|.|TRBV18
TGTGCCAGCTCACCGACCGGGATCTCCTACGAGCAGTACTTC
CASSPTGISYEQYF
>TRBJ1-1|12|.|.|TRBV5-4
TGTGCCAGCAGCCCGGGACGGAGAGAAGCTTTCTTT
CASSPGRREAFF
>TRBJ2-1|15|TRBD2|.|TRBV5-1
TGCGCCAGCAGCTTAGGACTAGGGGTAGGGAATGAGCAGTTCTTC
CASSLGLGVGNEQFF
>TRBJ1-2|13|.|.|TRBV27
TGTGCCAGCACACCCCACCCTGGGAATGGCTACACCTTC
CASTPHPGNGYTF
>TRBJ2-5|14|.|.|TRBV30
TGTGCCTGGAGGAACAGGGGAGGGGTAGAGACCCAGTACTTC
CAWRNRGGVETQYF
>TRBJ2-2|14|.|.|TRBV27
TGTGCCAGCAGCCCCCGTCCGAACACCGGGGAGCTGTTTTTT
CASSPRPNTGELFF
>TRBJ2-1|13|.|.|TRBV7-2
TGTGCCAGCAGCCCCCCTAGTTACAATGAGCAGTTCTTC
CASSPPSYNEQFF
>TRBJ1-5|15|TRBD1|.|TRBV30
TGTGCCTGGAGTGGAGACCGACAGGGCGATCAGCCCCAGCATTTT
CAWSGDRQGDQPQHF
>TRBJ1-2|14|.|.|TRBV5-6
TGTGCCAGCAGCTTTTCAGGGATATCCTATGGCTACACCTTC
CASSFSGISYGYTF
>TRBJ2-1|17|.|.|TRBV5-6
TGTGCCAGCAGCCCCTTCCCCGCGGCGGGATCCTACAATGAGCAGTTCTTC
CASSPFPAAGSYNEQFF
>TRBJ2-1|14|TRBD2|.|TRBV2
TGTGCCAGCAGTGGTGTTAGCGGGATCGATGAGCAGTTCTTC
CASSGVSGIDEQFF